This paragraph reports one TCR beta chain. The antigen remains undetermined. The data stem from a study of T cells in Graves' hyperthyroidism and ophthalmopathy. TCR beta CDR3 regions were amplified from RNA. An initial round of RT-PCR targeting the TCR CDR3 relied on the HTBI primer set. One entry per CDR3 protein results from TCRdb running MiXCR on the multiplex PCR reads. The sample includes about half a million distinct CDR3 sequences, roughly a quarter seen only once; the top ten take around 11%. Study-level points and caveats: The blood repertoire included most of the expanded thyroid clonotypes above 0.001. Ophthalmopathy onset followed model prediction by a median about seven months. Classification by a 13 V-J model distinguished ophthalmopathy from stable hyperthyroidism.

Uncontrolled infection, other autoimmune disease, pregnancy and lactation each barred patients from inclusion. Between the trimmed V and J ends, which lost 4 bases and 15 bases, there was a span of 22 bases. The CDR3 is made up of 14 amino acids. The germline V gene has CDR1 SGHTA and CDR2 FQGNSA. Sequenced sample: blood. V gene TRBV7-2 combines with J gene TRBJ1-5, with D maybe TRBD1 (5 bases). This TCR was recovered from a woman in her thirties with Graves' ophthalmopathy. The CDR3 loop reads CASSSIGIRERRHF. CDR3 nucleotides: TGTGCCAGCAGCTCAATAGGAATCAGGGAGAGGAGGCATTTT.